One sample yielded the 8 T cell receptor beta chains listed below, sequenced in a study of blood T cells in healthy people across ages. Through a sample-barcoded 5' primer and a J-beta primer mix, a second PCR was run for roughly 7 to 11 cycles. From the 5' RACE reads, TCRdb called clonotypes with MiXCR, one entry per CDR3 protein. Of about 1.5 million distinct CDR3 sequences listed, less than 45% were seen once; the top ten hold about 3.8%. Source material: blood. The receptors originated from a woman younger than 30 in good health.

V gene TRBV7-8 combines with J gene TRBJ2-3, with D maybe TRBD1 (6 bases). The CDR3 sequence is 14 residues long. Germline lookup yields CDR1 SGHVS and CDR2 FQNEAQ. V was trimmed by 5 bases and J by 9 bases, leaving 18 bases between them. The CDR3 coding sequence is TGTGCCAGCAGCCCCGGGATACAGGGAGACACGCAGTATTTT. Amino acids: CASSPGIQGDTQYF.

The V gene is TRBV20-1, the J gene TRBJ2-1; D is perhaps TRBD2 (6 bases). The germline V gene has CDR1 DFQATT and CDR2 SNEGSKA (reference sequence). The CDR3 is made up of 14 amino acids. The V end was cut by 5 bases, the J end by 5 bases, with 16 bases between. DNA of the CDR3: TGCAGTGCTCATGGGGGGAATTTCCACAATGAGCAGTTCTTC. It codes for CSAHGGNFHNEQFF.

The DNA for the CDR3 is TGTGCCAGCAATTTCCTTGGGACAGGGACGAGCGAGCAGTACTTC. Its translation is CASNFLGTGTSEQYF. This chain uses TRBV28 with TRBJ2-4; TRBD1 aligns across 9 bases. The J call may be incorrect, as the DNA end agrees better with TRBJ2-7. Per germline, CDR1 MDHEN and CDR2 SYDVKM. CDR3 length: 15 residues.

V and J are TRBV29-1 and TRBJ1-2; TRBD1 matches 10 bases. This CDR3 comprises 15 residues. The V gene's germline CDR1 is SQVTM and CDR2 ANQGSEA. Trimming took 3 bases from V and 6 from J; bases not matched to a gene: 10. This CDR3 reads CSVDLTGGPVDGYTF. CDR3 DNA sequence: TGCAGCGTTGATCTGACAGGGGGCCCGGTGGATGGCTACACCTTC.

The CDR3, as DNA: TGTGCTAGTGGTTGGACCCCTCAAGAGGCAGATACGCAGTATTTT. Amino acids: CASGWTPQEADTQYF. The V gene is TRBV12-5, the J gene TRBJ2-3, with unresolved D. The V end was cut by 4 bases, the J end by 4 bases, with 15 bases between. The germline V gene has CDR1 LGHNT and CDR2 FRNRAP. The CDR3 extends over 15 amino acids.

This chain connects TRBV4-3 to TRBJ2-1; perhaps TRBD2 as D (6 bases). Trimming pared 1 base from V and 6 bases from J, leaving 13 bases between. The CDR3 runs 15 residues. Germline lookup yields CDR1 LGHNA and CDR2 YSLEER. CDR3 DNA: TGCGCCAGCAGCCAAGTTGGGGGGAACGGCAATGAGCAGTTCTTC. Its protein product is CASSQVGGNGNEQFF.

This clonotype has only one observation. The chain has TRBV3-1 and TRBJ2-7, with D perhaps being TRBD1 or TRBD2 (5 bases each). This CDR3 spans 14 amino acids. Germline CDR1 and CDR2: LGHDT and YNNKEL (reference sequence). V gave up 1 base and J gave up 3 bases, with 10 bases separating them. The CDR3 protein is CASSQAGAVYEQYF. The CDR3 DNA sequence: TGTGCCAGCAGCCAAGCCGGGGCTGTCTACGAGCAGTACTTC.

The CDR3 spells CASSRRQGGPYEQYF. CDR3 sequence (DNA): TGTGCCAGCAGCAGAAGACAGGGGGGCCCCTACGAGCAGTACTTC. The chain uses TRBV12-3 or TRBV12-4 and TRBJ2-7, with 9 bases that match TRBD1. Unmatched junction bases numbered 8, after V lost 6 bases and J lost 2 bases. CDR3 length: 15 residues.